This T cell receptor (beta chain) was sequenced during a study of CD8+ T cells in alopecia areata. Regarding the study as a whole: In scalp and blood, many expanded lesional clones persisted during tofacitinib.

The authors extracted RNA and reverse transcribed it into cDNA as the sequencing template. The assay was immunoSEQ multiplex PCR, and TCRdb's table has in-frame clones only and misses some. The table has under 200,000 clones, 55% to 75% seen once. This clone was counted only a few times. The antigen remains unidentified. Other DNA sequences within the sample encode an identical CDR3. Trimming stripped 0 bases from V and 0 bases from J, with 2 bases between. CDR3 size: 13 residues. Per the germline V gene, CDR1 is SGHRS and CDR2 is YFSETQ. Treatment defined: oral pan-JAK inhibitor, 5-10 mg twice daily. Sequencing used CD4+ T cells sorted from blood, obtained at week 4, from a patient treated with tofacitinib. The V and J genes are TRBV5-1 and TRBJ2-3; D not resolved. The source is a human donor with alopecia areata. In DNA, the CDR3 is TGCGCCAGCAGCTTGGACAGCACAGATACGCAGTATTTT. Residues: CASSLDSTDTQYF.